The rows below give T cell receptor beta chains drawn from one sample of a study of CD8 T cells in ankylosing spondylitis. TCRdb passed the 5' RACE reads through MiXCR, listing each CDR3 protein once. The sample consists of around 480,000 distinct CDR3 sequences, approximately 17% of them appearing once. Specimen: blood, either unsorted or a sorted T cell fraction (not recorded which). All receptors derive from a male donor with ankylosing spondylitis. Both conserved end residues are part of each CDR3. Fields, in order: V gene, clone size, D gene, J gene, CDR3 DNA, CDR3 protein. A D gene is named only where the DNA matches it firmly. Rows may omit the clone size; those that give it use once, few, many or a size class.

>TRBV7-9|.|TRBD2|TRBJ2-2
TGTGCCAGCCGAGGGCTAGCGGGAGACTATACCGGGGAGCTGTTTTTT
CASRGLAGDYTGELFF
>TRBV5-1|.|.|TRBJ2-7
TGCGCCAGCAGCTTGGCCGTGGGTCCCCCCTACGAGCAGTACTTC
CASSLAVGPPYEQYF
>TRBV12-3/TRBV12-4|many|.|TRBJ2-1
TGTGCCAGCAGCAATGCGGCTAGGCGGTTCTTC
CASSNAARRFF
>TRBV6-5|few|TRBD1|TRBJ1-2
TGTGCCAGCAGTTACCAGGGGGCTCGGGGCTACACCTTC
CASSYQGARGYTF
>TRBV24-1|.|TRBD1|TRBJ2-4
TGTGCCACCAGTGATTCCCAGGGGGCGGGAAACATTCAGTACTTC
CATSDSQGAGNIQYF
>TRBV12-3/TRBV12-4|few|.|TRBJ2-7
TGTGCCAGCAGTTGGGGCCCTTACGAGCAGTACTTC
CASSWGPYEQYF
>TRBV28|.|.|TRBJ2-3
TGTGCCAGCAGTTCCTCACCCTTCACAGATACGCAGTATTTT
CASSSSPFTDTQYF
>TRBV29-1|few|.|TRBJ2-5
TGCAGCGTTGACGTGGGGGCCTTAGAGACCCAGTACTTC
CSVDVGALETQYF
>TRBV3-1|.|TRBD1|TRBJ1-2
TGTGCCAGCAGGGCAGACAGGGGCCATGGCTACACCTTC
CASRADRGHGYTF
>TRBV6-1|once|.|TRBJ2-7
TGTGCCAGCAGGGACCTTTACGCCTACGAGCAGTACTTC
CASRDLYAYEQYF
>TRBV30|.|TRBD1|TRBJ1-2
TGTGCCTGGAGTGTACAGGGGCTGAACTATGGCTACACCTTC
CAWSVQGLNYGYTF
>TRBV12-3/TRBV12-4|many|TRBD2|TRBJ2-5
TGTGCCAGCAGTTTAGCGCGTAGCGGGACGGCCCAAGAGACCCAGTACTTC
CASSLARSGTAQETQYF
>TRBV6-1|.|.|TRBJ2-7
TGTGCCAGCAGCGCGGGGTCCGTCCACGAGCAGTACTTC
CASSAGSVHEQYF